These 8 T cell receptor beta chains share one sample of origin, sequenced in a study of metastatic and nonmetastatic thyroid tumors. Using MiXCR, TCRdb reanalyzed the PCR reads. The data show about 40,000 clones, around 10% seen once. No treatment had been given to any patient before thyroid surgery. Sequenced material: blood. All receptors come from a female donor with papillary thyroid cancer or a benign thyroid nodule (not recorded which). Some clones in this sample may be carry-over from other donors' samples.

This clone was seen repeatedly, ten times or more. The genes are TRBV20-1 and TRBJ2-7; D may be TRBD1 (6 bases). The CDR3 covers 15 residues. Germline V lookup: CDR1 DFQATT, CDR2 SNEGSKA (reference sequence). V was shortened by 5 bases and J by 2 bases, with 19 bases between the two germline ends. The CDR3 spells CSAGVRGTLTYEQYF. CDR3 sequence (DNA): TGCAGTGCTGGAGTTAGGGGGACATTAACCTACGAGCAGTACTTC.

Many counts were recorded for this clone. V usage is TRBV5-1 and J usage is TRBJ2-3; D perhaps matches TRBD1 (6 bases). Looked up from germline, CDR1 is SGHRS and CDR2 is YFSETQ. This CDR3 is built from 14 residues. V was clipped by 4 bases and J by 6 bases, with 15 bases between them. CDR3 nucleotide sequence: TGCGCCAGCAGCCCCGGACAGAAGGGGGATACGCAGTATTTT. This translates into CASSPGQKGDTQYF.

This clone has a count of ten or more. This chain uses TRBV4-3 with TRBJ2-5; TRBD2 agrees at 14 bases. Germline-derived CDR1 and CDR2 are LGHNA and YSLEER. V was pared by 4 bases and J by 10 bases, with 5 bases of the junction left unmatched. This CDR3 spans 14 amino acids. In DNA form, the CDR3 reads TGCGCCAGCAGCCCGACTAGCGGGAGGGGGGACCAGTACTTC. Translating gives CASSPTSGRGDQYF.

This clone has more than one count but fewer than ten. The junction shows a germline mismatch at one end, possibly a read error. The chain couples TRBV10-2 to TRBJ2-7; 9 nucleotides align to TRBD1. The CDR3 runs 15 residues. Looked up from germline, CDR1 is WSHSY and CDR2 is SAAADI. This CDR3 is CSSRDGQGSRYEQYF. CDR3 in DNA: TGCTCCAGCAGAGATGGACAGGGGTCAAGATACGAGCAGTACTTC.

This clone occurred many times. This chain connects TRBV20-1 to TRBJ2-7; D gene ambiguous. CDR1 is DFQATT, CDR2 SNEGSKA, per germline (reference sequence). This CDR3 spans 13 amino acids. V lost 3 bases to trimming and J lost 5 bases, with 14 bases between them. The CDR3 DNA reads TGCAGTGCTAGGGGAAACGGCCTCAACGAGCAGTACTTC. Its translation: CSARGNGLNEQYF.

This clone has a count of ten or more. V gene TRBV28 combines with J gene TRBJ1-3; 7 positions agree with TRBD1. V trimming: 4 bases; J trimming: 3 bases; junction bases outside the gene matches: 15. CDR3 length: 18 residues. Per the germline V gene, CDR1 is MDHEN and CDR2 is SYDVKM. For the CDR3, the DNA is TGTGCCAGCAGTTCCCCGGGACAGCTGACGATTCTTGGAAACACCATATATTTT. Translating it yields CASSSPGQLTILGNTIYF.

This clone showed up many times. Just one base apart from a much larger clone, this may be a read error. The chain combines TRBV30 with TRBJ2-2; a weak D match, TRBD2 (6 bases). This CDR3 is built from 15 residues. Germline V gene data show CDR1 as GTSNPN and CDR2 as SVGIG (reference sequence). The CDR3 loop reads CTWSVLSGNTGELFF. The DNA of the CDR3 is TGTACCTGGAGTGTACTTAGCGGGAACACCGGGGAGCTGTTTTTT. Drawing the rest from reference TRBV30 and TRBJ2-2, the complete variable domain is SQTIHQWPATLVQPVGSPLSLECTVEGTSNPNLYWYRQAAGRGLQLLFYSVGIGQISSEVPQNLSASRPQDRQFILSSKKLLLSDSGFYLCTWSVLSGNTGELFFGEGSRLTVL.

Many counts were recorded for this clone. The CDR3 DNA is TGTGCCAGCAGCTTGACCGGGACAGGGGCCGGGGGCTACACCTTC. Encoded protein: CASSLTGTGAGGYTF. The chain has TRBV7-8 and TRBJ1-2, with 10 positions matching TRBD1. CDR1 and CDR2 (germline): SGHVS, FQNEAQ. The V segment lost 3 bases and the J segment 8 bases; nucleotides outside the gene matches: 9. The length of the CDR3 is 15 residues.